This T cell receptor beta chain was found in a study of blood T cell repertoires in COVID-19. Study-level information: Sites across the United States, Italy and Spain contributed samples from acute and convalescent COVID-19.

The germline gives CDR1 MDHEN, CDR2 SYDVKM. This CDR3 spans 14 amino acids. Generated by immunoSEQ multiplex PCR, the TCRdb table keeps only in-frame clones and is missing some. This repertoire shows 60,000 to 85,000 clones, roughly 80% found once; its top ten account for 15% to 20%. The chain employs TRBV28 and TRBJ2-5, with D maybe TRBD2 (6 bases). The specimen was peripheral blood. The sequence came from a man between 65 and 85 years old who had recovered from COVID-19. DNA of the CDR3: TGTGCTCTGGGGGGAAGGGAGTACCAAGAGACCCAGTACTTC. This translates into CALGGREYQETQYF.